Listed here are 8 T cell receptor beta chains from one sample, sequenced in a study of read filtering for tumor transcriptome and immune sequencing. This library used approximately 390 ng RNA and molecular barcoded adaptors spanning alpha/delta and beta/gamma chains. TCRdb reanalysed the reads using MiXCR and keeps one entry per CDR3 protein. The sample records tens of thousands of distinct CDR3 sequences, 13% to 15% being singletons. Sequenced material: a population of CD138-negative cells sorted from bone marrow. Receptors originate from a donor at least 40 years old with multiple myeloma.

As concerns this clonotype: It may be a read error: a sequence one base away is much more abundant. The rearrangement links TRBV19 to TRBJ2-7, with 9 bases lining up with TRBD2. The CDR3 sequence is 14 residues long. Per germline, CDR1 LNHDA and CDR2 SQIVND (reference sequence). Germline trimming cut 3 bases from V and 3 bases from J; bases unmatched to any gene: 3. The CDR3 protein is CASSMLAGSYEQYF. CDR3 sequence (DNA): TGTGCCAGTAGTATGCTAGCGGGAAGCTACGAGCAGTACTTC.

This clonotype was observed many times. The gene calls are TRBV5-1 and TRBJ1-4; 7 bases map to TRBD1. After removal of 3 bases from V and 5 bases from J, the junction contained 4 bases not matched to a gene. This CDR3 spans 14 amino acids. Germline CDR1 SGHRS, CDR2 YFSETQ. DNA for the CDR3: TGCGCCAGCAGCTGGGGGGACAGAAATGAAAAACTGTTTTTT. Its protein is CASSWGDRNEKLFF.

This clonotype was recorded at least ten times. The CDR3 nucleotides read TGTGCCAGCAGCCAAGAGAAGGGACTAGCGGGCCACTACGAGCAGTACTTC. Translation gives CASSQEKGLAGHYEQYF. The chain is built from TRBV3-1 and TRBJ2-7, with TRBD2 identical over 12 bases. The CDR3 contains 17 residues. Looked up from germline, CDR1 is LGHDT and CDR2 is YNNKEL (reference sequence). V was pared by 0 bases and J by 3 bases, with 6 bases of the junction left unmatched.

This clonotype was counted a few times. The conserved phenylalanine or tryptophan is not found at the CDR3 terminus, so this likely reflects a read error. The J gene is TRBJ2-2, the V gene TRBV5-1; 8 positions match TRBD2. CDR1 SGHRS and CDR2 YFSETQ come from the germline V gene. The CDR3 runs 17 residues. V shed 0 bases, J shed 5 bases, and the junction held 9 bases outside the gene matches. The CDR3 region is CASSLVPGRAQTGELFS. CDR3 nucleotides: TGCGCCAGCAGCTTGGTTCCCGGGAGGGCCCAAACCGGGGAGCTGTTTTCT.

This clonotype occurred many times. The chain carries TRBV7-9 and TRBJ1-1; 8 bases fit TRBD1. This CDR3 has 16 residues. The ends lost 5 bases at V and 0 bases at J; junction bases unmatched: 8. Germline V gene data show CDR1 as SEHNR and CDR2 as FQNEAQ (reference sequence). The CDR3 DNA reads TGTGCCAGCAGCCCGTGGACAGGGCATGTGAACACTGAAGCTTTCTTT. Translation: CASSPWTGHVNTEAFF.

This clonotype was picked up many times. The J gene is TRBJ1-1, the V gene TRBV5-1; the D is unclear. The CDR3 sequence is 13 residues long. Deletions cut 2 bases from V and 1 base from J, with 6 bases between. CDR1 is SGHRS, CDR2 YFSETQ, per germline. The CDR3 coding sequence is TGCGCCAGCAGCTTTGGAACGAACACTGAAGCTTTCTTT. It encodes CASSFGTNTEAFF.

As for this clonotype: A much bigger clone sits one base away, suggesting this may be a read error. This rearrangement joins TRBV7-9 to TRBJ2-2; D is unclear. The CDR3 is 13 amino acids. Germline-derived CDR1 and CDR2 are SEHNR and FQNEAQ (reference sequence). V shed 6 bases and J shed 5 bases, with 10 bases lying between them. The DNA for the CDR3 is TGTGCCAGCAGTCCGTCAGCGACCGGGGAGCTGTTTTTT. This translates into CASSPSATGELFF.

At least ten counts were recorded for this clonotype. The V and J genes are TRBV24-1 and TRBJ2-7; 7 bases are shared with TRBD1. This CDR3 contains 12 residues. CDR1 is KGHDR and CDR2 is SFDVKD in the germline V gene. V dropped 5 bases and J dropped 6; count of bases not matched to a gene: 3. The CDR3, as DNA: TGTGCCACCAGTGGAGGGGGCCGCGAGCAGTACTTC. This gives the protein CATSGGGREQYF.